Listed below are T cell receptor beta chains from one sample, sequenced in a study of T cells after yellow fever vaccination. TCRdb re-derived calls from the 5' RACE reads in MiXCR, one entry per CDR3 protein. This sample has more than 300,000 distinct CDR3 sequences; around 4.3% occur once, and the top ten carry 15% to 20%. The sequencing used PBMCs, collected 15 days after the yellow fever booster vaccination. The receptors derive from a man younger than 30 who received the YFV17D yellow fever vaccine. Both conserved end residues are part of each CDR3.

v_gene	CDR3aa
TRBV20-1	CSARGQGDTDTQYF
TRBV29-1	CSVDGGGYEQYF
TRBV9	CASSVRDRYIYGYTF
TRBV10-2	CASSEQTGNYEQYF
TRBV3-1	CASSQSIGNEQFF
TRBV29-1	CSVDPGGSTGELFF
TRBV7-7	CASSFGDFASGNTIYF
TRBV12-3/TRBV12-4	CASSLRGENTEAFF
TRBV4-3	CASSRFEDRVTNYGYTF
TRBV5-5	CASSGLVGRGTPGRNIYEQYF
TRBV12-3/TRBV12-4	CASSFIGPRQPQHF
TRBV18	CASSPDRGPGNTIYF
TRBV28	CASSLITGELFF
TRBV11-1	CASSLGSVGDRQHF
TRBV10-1	CASSVHRGGKTEAFF
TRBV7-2	CASSLIGQGRGQPQHF
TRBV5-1	CASSQQPGSGANVLTF
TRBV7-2	CASSPRQGTEAFF
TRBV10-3	CATRRADTVYEQYF
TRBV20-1	CSARASGASTDTQYF
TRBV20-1	CSAPDRGLRSYTF
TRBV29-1	CSVRNFYGYTF
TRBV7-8	CASSLAAGILSYGYTF
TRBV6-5	CASSYGRPGLGTEAFF
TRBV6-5	CASSYPPGHEAFF
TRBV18	CASSADRGNTIYF
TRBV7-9	CASSPRSSGGATEQYF
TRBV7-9	CASSLAGGLEYF
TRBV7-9	CASSLVLGGDYSNEQYF